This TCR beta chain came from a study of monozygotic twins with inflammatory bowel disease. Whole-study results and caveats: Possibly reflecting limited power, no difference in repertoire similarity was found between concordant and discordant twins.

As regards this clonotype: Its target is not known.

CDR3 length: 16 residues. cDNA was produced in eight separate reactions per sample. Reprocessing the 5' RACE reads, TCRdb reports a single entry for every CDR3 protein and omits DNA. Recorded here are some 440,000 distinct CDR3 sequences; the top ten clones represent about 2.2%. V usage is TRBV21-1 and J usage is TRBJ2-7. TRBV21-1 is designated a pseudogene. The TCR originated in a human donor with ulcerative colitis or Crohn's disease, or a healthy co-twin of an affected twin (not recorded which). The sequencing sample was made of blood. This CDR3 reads CASSVGRDPVGHEQYF.